A selection of T cell receptor beta chains follows, all from one sample in a study of CD8+CD57+ T cells in acquired aplastic anemia. MiXCR was run by TCRdb on the reads, yielding one entry per CDR3 protein. The profile covers some 410,000 distinct CDR3 sequences, with roughly 68% appearing a single time and 3.5% to 4.5% taken by the ten largest. Sequencing was performed on sorted CD4+, CD8+, or CD8+CD57+ T cells (not recorded which) from PBMCs. All receptors come from a human donor in good health, serving as a control. CDR3s include the opening cysteine and the closing phenylalanine or tryptophan. Each record gives: J gene, D gene, clone size, CDR3 length, V gene, CDR3 DNA, CDR3 protein. A D gene is named only where the DNA matches it firmly. Only some rows state a clone size, as once, few, many or a class for expanded clones.

j_call: TRBJ2-3; d_call: TRBD2; clone_size: .; cdr3_length: 15; v_call: TRBV20-1; cdr3_nt: TGCAGTGCTATCTTCCAGTCGGGAGGAAGGGATACGCAGTATTTT; cdr3_aa: CSAIFQSGGRDTQYF
j_call: TRBJ1-5; d_call: .; clone_size: .; cdr3_length: 15; v_call: TRBV12-3/TRBV12-4; cdr3_nt: TGTGCCAGCAGCTTGACGCCAGGCCCTAGCCAGCCCCTGCATTTT; cdr3_aa: CASSLTPGPSQPLHF
j_call: TRBJ1-6; d_call: .; clone_size: many; cdr3_length: 16; v_call: TRBV7-2; cdr3_nt: TGTGCCAGCAGCGTTAGGGGCGAACCAACCAATTCACCCCTTCACTTT; cdr3_aa: CASSVRGEPTNSPLHF
j_call: TRBJ1-5; d_call: .; clone_size: many; cdr3_length: 14; v_call: TRBV6-1; cdr3_nt: TGTGCCAGCAGTGAATCGACGGCTTCGACGCCCCAGCATTTT; cdr3_aa: CASSESTASTPQHF
j_call: TRBJ1-4; d_call: .; clone_size: .; cdr3_length: 16; v_call: TRBV9; cdr3_nt: TGTGCCAGCAGCACAAGGGACGGAGGGCAGGGTGAAAAACTGTTTTTT; cdr3_aa: CASSTRDGGQGEKLFF
j_call: TRBJ2-3; d_call: TRBD1; clone_size: many; cdr3_length: 15; v_call: TRBV10-3; cdr3_nt: TGTGCCATCAGTGAGGCCCGACAGGGGACAGATACGCAGTATTTT; cdr3_aa: CAISEARQGTDTQYF
j_call: TRBJ1-1; d_call: .; clone_size: .; cdr3_length: 13; v_call: TRBV29-1; cdr3_nt: TGCAGCGCCCCAGGGGCTTCGAACACTGAAGCTTACTTT; cdr3_aa: CSAPGASNTEAYF
j_call: TRBJ2-5; d_call: .; clone_size: once; cdr3_length: 14; v_call: TRBV9; cdr3_nt: TGTGCCAGCAGCGAAGACCAGACGTCTGGGAGGAGGCACTTC; cdr3_aa: CASSEDQTSGRRHF
j_call: TRBJ1-1; d_call: .; clone_size: .; cdr3_length: 12; v_call: TRBV11-2; cdr3_nt: TGTGCCAGCAGCGGCACAGGATATGGAGCTTTCTTT; cdr3_aa: CASSGTGYGAFF
j_call: TRBJ2-3; d_call: .; clone_size: many; cdr3_length: 12; v_call: TRBV7-3; cdr3_nt: TGTGCCAGCAGGAAATGGACCGATACGCAGTATTTT; cdr3_aa: CASRKWTDTQYF
j_call: TRBJ1-2; d_call: TRBD1; clone_size: .; cdr3_length: 16; v_call: TRBV9; cdr3_nt: TGTGCCAGCAGCCCCGCGGGACAGGGGTACAACTTTGGCTACACCTTC; cdr3_aa: CASSPAGQGYNFGYTF
j_call: TRBJ1-1; d_call: TRBD1; clone_size: .; cdr3_length: 14; v_call: TRBV19; cdr3_nt: TGTGCCAGTAGGCCGGGACAGGCCCTTACTGAAGCTTTCTTT; cdr3_aa: CASRPGQALTEAFF
j_call: TRBJ2-7; d_call: TRBD2; clone_size: .; cdr3_length: 13; v_call: TRBV20-1; cdr3_nt: TGCAGTGCTAGTCGGGAGGGAGACTACGAGCAGTACTTC; cdr3_aa: CSASREGDYEQYF
j_call: TRBJ1-6; d_call: TRBD1; clone_size: .; cdr3_length: 13; v_call: TRBV7-3; cdr3_nt: TGTGCCAGCTCCGGGACAGTCTCTTCACCCCTCCACTTT; cdr3_aa: CASSGTVSSPLHF
j_call: TRBJ2-7; d_call: TRBD2; clone_size: .; cdr3_length: 15; v_call: TRBV7-4; cdr3_nt: TGTGCCAGCAGCTCCGAAGTGCACAGCGGGGACGAGCAGTACTTC; cdr3_aa: CASSSEVHSGDEQYF
j_call: TRBJ2-1; d_call: TRBD1; clone_size: many; cdr3_length: 16; v_call: TRBV5-1; cdr3_nt: TGCGCCAGCAGCGTGCCCGGGACAGACCCCTACAATGAGCAGTTCTTC; cdr3_aa: CASSVPGTDPYNEQFF
j_call: TRBJ1-1; d_call: .; clone_size: .; cdr3_length: 16; v_call: TRBV2; cdr3_nt: .; cdr3_aa: CASSVQGAGLFFGAFF
j_call: TRBJ2-3; d_call: .; clone_size: once; cdr3_length: 14; v_call: TRBV4-3; cdr3_nt: TGCGCCAGCAGCCAAGAGGGACAAGGAGATACGCAGTATTTT; cdr3_aa: CASSQEGQGDTQYF
j_call: TRBJ1-6; d_call: .; clone_size: .; cdr3_length: 15; v_call: TRBV9; cdr3_nt: TGTGCCAGCAGCGCACGCCTGGGGGGGAATACGCAGTTCCACTTT; cdr3_aa: CASSARLGGNTQFHF
j_call: TRBJ2-1; d_call: .; clone_size: .; cdr3_length: 18; v_call: TRBV12-3/TRBV12-4; cdr3_nt: TGTGCCAGCAGTGCTAGAGATCAGGGGGGGAGCTCCTACAATGAGCAGTTCTTC; cdr3_aa: CASSARDQGGSSYNEQFF
j_call: TRBJ2-6; d_call: .; clone_size: few; cdr3_length: 15; v_call: TRBV24-1; cdr3_nt: TGTGCCACCAACCAGGGGGGCTCTGGGGCCAACGTCCTGACTTTC; cdr3_aa: CATNQGGSGANVLTF
j_call: TRBJ2-1; d_call: TRBD2; clone_size: few; cdr3_length: 16; v_call: TRBV5-1; cdr3_nt: TGCGCCAGCAGCCGGGAACCTGGGACTAGCGAAAATGAGCAGTTCTTC; cdr3_aa: CASSREPGTSENEQFF
j_call: TRBJ2-7; d_call: TRBD1; clone_size: .; cdr3_length: 11; v_call: TRBV5-1; cdr3_nt: TGCGCCAGCAGCTTCACAGGGGGCCGACACTTC; cdr3_aa: CASSFTGGRHF
j_call: TRBJ2-6; d_call: .; clone_size: .; cdr3_length: 15; v_call: TRBV7-6; cdr3_nt: .; cdr3_aa: CASSPRGAEQYFGTF
j_call: TRBJ1-6; d_call: .; clone_size: .; cdr3_length: 17; v_call: TRBV7-2; cdr3_nt: TGTGCCAGCACCTTTCCGGGGGGGGGCGCGTCCAACGCGCCCCTCCACTTT; cdr3_aa: CASTFPGGGASNAPLHF
j_call: TRBJ2-7; d_call: .; clone_size: few; cdr3_length: 14; v_call: TRBV19; cdr3_nt: TGTGCCAGCACGAACAGGGTAAGGCTCTACGAGCAGTACTTC; cdr3_aa: CASTNRVRLYEQYF
j_call: TRBJ1-1; d_call: .; clone_size: few; cdr3_length: 14; v_call: TRBV19; cdr3_nt: TGTGCCAGTAGTATTACAGGGATGAACACTGAAGCTTTCTTT; cdr3_aa: CASSITGMNTEAFF
j_call: TRBJ1-2; d_call: .; clone_size: few; cdr3_length: 13; v_call: TRBV24-1; cdr3_nt: TGTGCCACCAGTGACAGGGGAGGATATGGCCACACCTTC; cdr3_aa: CATSDRGGYGHTF
j_call: TRBJ2-7; d_call: TRBD2; clone_size: many; cdr3_length: 18; v_call: TRBV6-6; cdr3_nt: TGTGCCAGCAGTTACCCCGGGGTAGCGGGGCCGTTCTCCTACGAGCAGTACTTC; cdr3_aa: CASSYPGVAGPFSYEQYF
j_call: TRBJ2-7; d_call: TRBD2; clone_size: many; cdr3_length: 17; v_call: TRBV10-3; cdr3_nt: TGTGCCATCAGTGAGTCAGTGCTAGCGGGGGCTGCCTACGAGCAGTACTTC; cdr3_aa: CAISESVLAGAAYEQYF
j_call: TRBJ1-2; d_call: .; clone_size: many; cdr3_length: 13; v_call: TRBV10-1; cdr3_nt: TGCGCCAGCAGTGAGTCGGACGGGTTTGGCTACACCTTC; cdr3_aa: CASSESDGFGYTF
j_call: TRBJ2-7; d_call: .; clone_size: .; cdr3_length: 16; v_call: TRBV20-1; cdr3_nt: TGCAGCGCTAGAAATTCGGTCCGCGACGGTCCCTACGAGCAGTACTTC; cdr3_aa: CSARNSVRDGPYEQYF
j_call: TRBJ1-1; d_call: .; clone_size: many; cdr3_length: 15; v_call: TRBV28; cdr3_nt: TGTGCCAGCAGGGGTAACTACGGCCTGAACACTGAAGCTTTCTTT; cdr3_aa: CASRGNYGLNTEAFF
j_call: TRBJ1-3; d_call: .; clone_size: many; cdr3_length: 14; v_call: TRBV7-9; cdr3_nt: TGTGCCAGCAGCTCGGGGGACGGAGGAAACACCATATATTTT; cdr3_aa: CASSSGDGGNTIYF
j_call: TRBJ1-1; d_call: TRBD1; clone_size: .; cdr3_length: 15; v_call: TRBV20-1; cdr3_nt: TGCAGTGCTAGAGAAGGGACAGCATCCTACACTGAAGCTTTCTTT; cdr3_aa: CSAREGTASYTEAFF
j_call: TRBJ2-1; d_call: .; clone_size: .; cdr3_length: 15; v_call: TRBV12-3/TRBV12-4; cdr3_nt: TGTGCCAGCAGGTTGGGCCAAGGCATTGGCAATGAGCAGTTCTTC; cdr3_aa: CASRLGQGIGNEQFF
j_call: TRBJ1-5; d_call: TRBD1; clone_size: once; cdr3_length: 16; v_call: TRBV11-2; cdr3_nt: TGTGCCAGCAGCCCCTGGGCAGGGGGAATGGGTGGGCCCCAGCATTTT; cdr3_aa: CASSPWAGGMGGPQHF